This TCR beta chain was recorded in a study of OX40 agonist ivuxolimab in advanced cancers. Study details: The dose-escalation group included hepatocellular carcinoma, melanoma, renal cell carcinoma and head and neck cancer. Eligibility admitted prior anti-PD-1, anti-PD-L1 or anti-CTLA-4 therapy; about 40% had some.

Sequencing used immunoSEQ multiplex PCR; TCRdb keeps in-frame clones, though not all of them. The table records under 95,000 clones, 70% to 90% of them present only once. This CDR3 region has 16 residues. Sequences were derived from CD4+ or CD8+ T cells sorted from blood, sampled in a trial of the OX40 agonist ivuxolimab. The V and J genes are TRBV21-1 and TRBJ2-1; the table's D call TRBD2 went unverified against the DNA. TRBV21-1 corresponds to a pseudogene. The clonotype originates from an adult with an advanced solid tumor such as melanoma, head and neck, liver or kidney cancer. CDR3: CASSKAGTSGPRGQFF. In DNA, the CDR3 is TGTGCCAGCAGCAAAGCGGGGACTAGCGGACCTAGGGGGCAGTTCTTC.